Shown below are 24 T cell receptor beta chains from a single sample sequenced in a study of technical replicates of blood from a handful of donors. The table came from immunoSEQ multiplex PCR; TCRdb's copy has only in-frame clones and leaves some out. The table lists about 66,000 clones, around 91% of them singletons. Material for sequencing was T cells isolated from PBMCs. These receptors came from a human donor in good health.

The chain links TRBV2 to TRBJ2-7; D not resolved. The CDR3 loop spans 12 amino acids. The ends were cut back, 6 bases at V and 3 bases at J, with 9 bases in the middle. CDR1 is SNHLY and CDR2 is FYNNEI in the germline V gene. CDR3 sequence reads: CASRPDFYEQYF. The DNA of the CDR3 is TGTGCCAGCAGACCCGACTTCTACGAGCAGTACTTC.

The rearrangement uses TRBV4-3 and TRBJ2-2; D is possibly TRBD2 (6 bases). V lost 4 bases and J lost 0, with 15 bases in between. The germline V gene encodes CDR1 LGHNA and CDR2 YSLEER. The CDR3 length is 17 residues. The CDR3 sequence is CASSRNVAASNTGELFF. CDR3 DNA sequence: TGCGCCAGCAGCCGGAATGTAGCGGCCTCGAACACCGGGGAGCTGTTTTTT.

This chain joins TRBV30 and TRBJ2-7; the D is unclear. CDR1 and CDR2 from the germline V gene are GTSNPN and SVGIG (reference sequence). Trimming left V 3 bases short and J 2 bases short, with 8 bases between. The CDR3 runs 12 residues. The CDR3 spells CAWRRLTYEQYF. DNA of the CDR3: TGTGCCTGGAGGCGGTTGACCTACGAGCAGTACTTC.

The chain recombines TRBV6-5 with TRBJ1-1; 8 nucleotides agree with TRBD1. The V gene end was trimmed by 5 bases and the J gene end by 3 bases; junction bases not matched to a gene: 5. Germline-derived CDR1 and CDR2 are MNHEY and SVGAGI. The CDR3 runs to 14 residues. CDR3 protein: CASSKTGEDTEAFF. Here the CDR3 DNA reads TGTGCCAGCAGTAAGACAGGGGAGGACACTGAAGCTTTCTTT.

The V gene is TRBV6-5, the J gene TRBJ2-2, with a weak D call TRBD2 (6 bases). CDR1 is MNHEY, CDR2 SVGAGI, per germline. The ends were cut back, 2 bases at V and 1 base at J, with 11 bases in the middle. The CDR3 loop spans 16 amino acids. CDR3 sequence reads: CASSYLWGENTGELFF. The CDR3 bases are TGTGCCAGCAGTTACCTCTGGGGGGAGAACACCGGGGAGCTGTTTTTT.

V gene TRBV9 combines with J gene TRBJ2-3; the D gene is possibly TRBD2 (6 bases). This CDR3 is 15 amino acids long. The ends were cut back, 3 bases at V and 2 bases at J, with 13 bases in the middle. Germline V gene sequence: CDR1 SGDLS, CDR2 YYNGEE. The CDR3 bases are TGTGCCAGCAGCGATGCGGGCGGGACCACAGATACGCAGTATTTT. It yields the protein CASSDAGGTTDTQYF. The complete variable domain, with remaining parts taken from reference TRBV9 and TRBJ2-3, reads DSGVTQTPKHLITATGQRVTLRCSPRSGDLSVYWYQQSLDQGLQFLIQYYNGEERAKGNILERFSAQQFPDLHSELNLSSLELGDSALYFCASSDAGGTTDTQYFGPGTRLTVL.

The chain has TRBV27 and TRBJ1-5; perhaps TRBD1 as D (5 bases). V gave up 2 bases and J gave up 5 bases, with 13 bases separating them. The germline CDR1 and CDR2 sequences are MNHEY and SMNVEV (reference sequence). This CDR3 comprises 15 residues. CDR3 amino acids: CASSLGAGNYQPQHF. CDR3 sequence (DNA): TGTGCCAGCAGTTTAGGGGCAGGGAACTATCAGCCCCAGCATTTT.

CDR3 nucleotides: TGCGCCAGCAGCGGACAAGGGGGCGTGAACACTGAAGCTTTCTTT. Translation: CASSGQGGVNTEAFF. The V and J genes are TRBV4-3 and TRBJ1-1; TRBD1 aligns across 7 bases. The CDR3 length is 15 residues. The V gene end was trimmed by 5 bases and the J gene end by 0 bases; junction bases not matched to a gene: 6. Germline lookup yields CDR1 LGHNA and CDR2 YSLEER.

This chain connects TRBV9 to TRBJ2-2, with D possibly TRBD2 on 7 matching bases. Trimming cost V 5 bases and J 2 bases, with 10 bases left between them. CDR3 length equals 14 residues. Germline V gives CDR1 SGDLS, CDR2 YYNGEE. DNA for the CDR3: TGTGCCAGCAGGGGGGGGCCTAACACCGGGGAGCTGTTTTTT. The encoded protein is CASRGGPNTGELFF.

This sequence joins TRBV28 and TRBJ1-1; no clear D gene. The V and J ends lost 1 base and 10 bases respectively, with 10 bases between them. CDR1 and CDR2 (germline): MDHEN, SYDVKM. The CDR3 extends over 12 amino acids. Here the CDR3 DNA reads TGTGCCAGCAGTTTATACCCCGGGGTAGCTTTCTTT. Its protein product is CASSLYPGVAFF.

This clone was seen only a few times. The rearrangement joins TRBV28 to TRBJ1-2; 7 bases fit TRBD1. The junction had 3 bases not matched to a gene; V was cut back by 1 base and J by 4 bases. This CDR3 comprises 14 residues. Germline CDR1 and CDR2: MDHEN and SYDVKM. The chain's CDR3 is CASSLLDRSYGYTF. CDR3 DNA: TGTGCCAGCAGTTTATTGGACAGGAGCTATGGCTACACCTTC.

The V gene is TRBV20-1, the J gene TRBJ1-1; weak D call: TRBD1 (5 bases). The germline V gene encodes CDR1 DFQATT and CDR2 SNEGSKA (reference sequence). The CDR3 runs to 11 residues. V lost 5 bases, J lost 8 bases, and 12 bases lay in between. CDR3 coding DNA: TGCAGTGCTTCCCATGGGGCGGAAGCTTTCTTT. Translation: CSASHGAEAFF.

The chain joins TRBV7-8 to TRBJ1-1; 8 bases map to TRBD1. The CDR3 is made up of 15 amino acids. V trimming: 5 bases; J trimming: 0 bases; junction bases outside the gene matches: 5. Looked up from germline, CDR1 is SGHVS and CDR2 is FQNEAQ. In DNA, the CDR3 is TGTGCCAGCAGCCTTGAACAGGGGGTGAACACTGAAGCTTTCTTT. It is translated as CASSLEQGVNTEAFF.

The gene calls are TRBV11-2 and TRBJ2-1; no firm D call. This CDR3 is built from 15 residues. The germline gives CDR1 SGHAT, CDR2 FQNNGV. With 1 base removed from V and 4 bases from J, the gap between germline ends came to 11 bases. CDR3 residues: CASSLVPDFYNEQFF. DNA for the CDR3: TGTGCCAGCAGCTTAGTCCCCGACTTTTACAATGAGCAGTTCTTC.

CDR3 amino acids: CASSQGWGRELNTGELFF. CDR3 DNA: TGCGCCAGCAGCCAAGGGTGGGGGCGGGAGCTGAACACCGGGGAGCTGTTTTTT. V gene TRBV4-3 combines with J gene TRBJ2-2, with D perhaps TRBD2 (7 bases). CDR3 length: 18 residues. With 1 base removed from V and 1 base from J, the gap between germline ends came to 16 bases. From germline, CDR1 is LGHNA and CDR2 YSLEER.

The chain couples TRBV29-1 to TRBJ1-3, with D perhaps matching TRBD1 (6 bases). Trimming cost V 4 bases and J 0 bases, with 10 bases left between them. The V gene's germline CDR1 is SQVTM and CDR2 ANQGSEA. The CDR3 is made up of 14 amino acids. This CDR3 is CSVAGGDSGNTIYF. The CDR3 region has the DNA TGCAGCGTTGCGGGGGGCGACTCTGGAAACACCATATATTTT.

Turning to this clone: The identical CDR3 is also encoded by other nucleotide sequences in the sample. The chain joins TRBV9 to TRBJ1-1; unclear D gene. Trimming left V 1 base short and J 0 bases short, with 4 bases between. The CDR3 spans 13 residues. CDR1 is SGDLS, CDR2 YYNGEE, per germline. CDR3 sequence: CASSVSLNTEAFF. DNA for the CDR3: TGTGCCAGCAGCGTATCTTTGAACACTGAAGCTTTCTTT.

The chain employs TRBV4-2 and TRBJ2-7; perhaps TRBD2 as D (5 bases). V was cut by 4 bases and J by 5 bases, with 18 bases left in between. Germline V gives CDR1 LGHNA, CDR2 YNFKEQ. The CDR3 has 15 residues. The CDR3 DNA reads as TGTGCCAGCAGCCCCTCCCGGACTTCTATCCACGAGCAGTACTTC. Residues: CASSPSRTSIHEQYF.

This clone was detected only a few times. The chain has TRBV4-1 and TRBJ2-1; tentatively, D is TRBD2 (5 bases). The germline V gene has CDR1 MGHRA and CDR2 YSYEKL. V lost 2 bases and J 0 bases, leaving 8 bases between the germline ends. The CDR3 contains 15 residues. As DNA, the CDR3 is TGCGCCAGCAGCCAACCCGCGGGCTCCTACAATGAGCAGTTCTTC. It specifies CASSQPAGSYNEQFF.

The chain has TRBV19 and TRBJ1-5, with 7 bases aligning to TRBD1. The CDR3 runs to 17 residues. V shed 2 bases, J shed 0 bases, and the junction held 7 bases outside the gene matches. Germline V lookup: CDR1 LNHDA, CDR2 SQIVND (reference sequence). This CDR3 is CASSIIPGGYSNQPQHF. The CDR3 DNA is TGTGCCAGTAGTATAATCCCAGGGGGGTATAGCAATCAGCCCCAGCATTTT.

The V and J genes are TRBV18 and TRBJ1-1; D not certain. The V gene's germline CDR1 is KGHSH and CDR2 LQKENI. This CDR3 is 14 amino acids long. V was shortened by 2 bases and J by 1 base, with 8 bases between the two germline ends. DNA for the CDR3: TGTGCCAGCTCACCAGATTCGGGGAACACTGAAGCTTTCTTT. Translation: CASSPDSGNTEAFF.

The V call is TRBV4-2, the J call TRBJ2-7, with TRBD2 identical over 8 bases. The J segment lost 6 bases and the V segment lost 4 bases, leaving 5 bases of the junction unmatched. Germline V gives CDR1 LGHNA, CDR2 YNFKEQ. This CDR3 region has 13 residues. CDR3 loop: CASSLTSDREQYF. The CDR3 bases are TGTGCCAGCAGCCTGACTAGCGACCGCGAGCAGTACTTC.

The chain is built from TRBV11-2 and TRBJ2-1, with 13 bases lining up with TRBD2. In germline, CDR1 is SGHAT, CDR2 FQNNGV. Trimming took 5 bases from V and 6 from J; bases not matched to a gene: 4. This CDR3 is built from 15 residues. The CDR3 nucleotides read TGTGCCAGCAGCCGGACTAGCGGGAGCGGCAATGAGCAGTTCTTC. Translating it yields CASSRTSGSGNEQFF.

The chain is built from TRBV9 and TRBJ1-2, with TRBD1 matching 7 bases. Germline V gene lookup returns CDR1 SGDLS and CDR2 YYNGEE. This CDR3 is built from 16 residues. Germline trimming cut 4 bases from V and 6 bases from J; bases unmatched to any gene: 15. The CDR3 sequence: CASSPPSTGKSHGYTF. The CDR3 DNA reads as TGTGCCAGCAGCCCACCCTCGACAGGGAAGTCGCATGGCTACACCTTC.